Following are 14 T cell receptor beta chains from one sample sequenced in a study of T cell responses to AZD1222 COVID-19 vaccine. The data were produced by immunoSEQ multiplex PCR, yet TCRdb's version contains in-frame clones alone and is incomplete. Of around 45,000 clones listed, about 80% were seen once; the top ten hold about a fifth. The source material was peripheral blood, sampled 28 days after the second dose of the MenACWY control vaccine. The receptors shown here come from an adult who received the MenACWY meningococcal vaccine as a control.

The genes are TRBV6-1 and TRBJ1-2; no clear D. V lost 1 base and J lost 1, with 4 bases in between. CDR1 and CDR2 from the germline V gene are MNHNS and SASEGT. This CDR3 is 13 amino acids long. Here the CDR3 reads CASSEEGNYGYTF. The DNA of the CDR3 is TGTGCCAGCAGTGAAGAGGGTAACTATGGCTACACCTTC.

The rearrangement uses TRBV5-6 and TRBJ2-3, with unresolved D. V lost 0 bases and J 1 base, leaving 9 bases between the germline ends. This CDR3 region has 15 residues. Germline CDR1 and CDR2: SGHDT and YYEEEE. This CDR3 reads CASSLGLEGTDTQYF. CDR3 DNA sequence: TGTGCCAGCAGCTTGGGGCTAGAGGGCACAGATACGCAGTATTTT.

This chain links TRBV2 with TRBJ2-1; 7 bases map to TRBD2. The junction had 11 bases not matched to a gene; V was cut back by 5 bases and J by 7 bases. Germline-derived CDR1 and CDR2 are SNHLY and FYNNEI. The CDR3 loop spans 15 amino acids. The CDR3 DNA is TGTGCCAGCAGTCCAAGGACTAGTGGTGCGAATGAGCAGTTCTTC. Translated, it gives CASSPRTSGANEQFF. The full variable domain, with the rest looked up from reference TRBV2 and TRBJ2-1, is EPEVTQTPSHQVTQMGQEVILRCVPISNHLYFYWYRQILGQKVEFLVSFYNNEISEKSEIFDDQFSVERPDGSNFTLKIRSTKLEDSAMYFCASSPRTSGANEQFFGPGTRLTVL.

The V gene is TRBV27, the J gene TRBJ1-2; D possibly corresponds to TRBD1 (5 bases). The germline V and J ends were trimmed by 8 bases and 2 bases, with 15 bases remaining between them. The CDR3 runs 14 residues. Germline V CDR1 and CDR2: MNHEY, SMNVEV (reference sequence). CDR3 DNA: TGTGCCAGCCGGGGGACGGGAAGAAACTATGGCTACACCTTC. Encoded protein: CASRGTGRNYGYTF.

The chain employs TRBV6-5 and TRBJ1-3; tentative D call: TRBD1 (6 bases). The CDR3 contains 15 residues. CDR1 is MNHEY and CDR2 is SVGAGI in the germline V gene. Trimming left V 8 bases short and J 2 bases short, with 16 bases between. CDR3 sequence (DNA): TGTGCCAGCCGCCTCGGGGGCGCTACTGGAAACACCATATATTTT. Translation: CASRLGGATGNTIYF.

The CDR3 bases are TGTGCCAGCAGTTTATGGAGACTAGCGGGAGGGCCAGGGGAGCAGTACTTC. This translates into CASSLWRLAGGPGEQYF. The chain is built from TRBV28 and TRBJ2-7, with 14 bases lining up with TRBD2. V lost 0 bases, J lost 7 bases, and 8 bases stayed unmatched. Germline V gene sequence: CDR1 MDHEN, CDR2 SYDVKM. The CDR3 totals 17 residues.

The chain links TRBV18 to TRBJ2-7; TRBD1 matches 7 bases. The CDR3 is 13 residues long. CDR1 is KGHSH, CDR2 LQKENI, per germline. The junction had 4 bases not matched to a gene; V was cut back by 5 bases and J by 3 bases. CDR3 region: CASSRDRSYEQYF. The CDR3 DNA is TGTGCCAGCTCAAGGGACAGAAGCTACGAGCAGTACTTC.

The chain links TRBV5-4 to TRBJ1-3; no reliable D call. Between the trimmed V and J ends, which lost 3 bases and 0 bases, there was a span of 10 bases. This CDR3 comprises 15 residues. CDR1 is SGHNT, CDR2 YYREEE, per germline (reference sequence). CDR3 coding DNA: TGTGCCAGCAGCTCCATAAGGGACTCTGGAAACACCATATATTTT. This gives the protein CASSSIRDSGNTIYF.

The chain is built from TRBV6-5 and TRBJ1-1; 7 positions agree with TRBD1. Germline V CDR1 and CDR2: MNHEY, SVGAGI. V shed 6 bases, J shed 5 bases, and the junction held 9 bases outside the gene matches. The CDR3 has 14 residues. The CDR3 sequence: CASRPRGQRTEAFF. As DNA, the CDR3 is TGTGCCAGCAGACCGAGGGGGCAAAGGACTGAAGCTTTCTTT.

The chain has TRBV6-1 and TRBJ2-1; 11 nucleotides line up with TRBD2. The CDR3 contains 14 residues. Germline CDR1 and CDR2: MNHNS and SASEGT. Trimming took 2 bases from V and 7 from J; bases not matched to a gene: 1. The CDR3 region has the DNA TGTGCCAGCAGTGAAACTAGCGGGAGAAATGAGCAGTTCTTC. Translating gives CASSETSGRNEQFF.

The rearrangement joins TRBV2 to TRBJ2-7, with 11 bases that match TRBD2. CDR1 and CDR2 from the germline V gene are SNHLY and FYNNEI. CDR3 length equals 17 residues. The trim removed 3 bases at V and 5 bases at J, leaving 12 bases unmatched. DNA of the CDR3: TGTGCCAGCAGTGATCTAGTACTAGCGGGAGAAAGCCACGAGCAGTACTTC. Amino acids: CASSDLVLAGESHEQYF.

V and J are TRBV5-6 and TRBJ2-3; 11 bases line up with TRBD1. This CDR3 comprises 16 residues. The germline V gene has CDR1 SGHDT and CDR2 YYEEEE. The ends lost 4 bases at V and 1 base at J; junction bases unmatched: 5. The CDR3 loop reads CASSTDRGPRTDTQYF. CDR3 bases: TGTGCCAGCAGCACGGACAGGGGGCCCCGCACAGATACGCAGTATTTT.

The chain has TRBV6-5 and TRBJ2-5; perhaps D is TRBD1 or TRBD2 (6 bases each). The V end was cut by 0 bases, the J end by 5 bases, with 10 bases between. Germline lookup yields CDR1 MNHEY and CDR2 SVGAGI. This CDR3 spans 14 amino acids. CDR3 in amino acids: CASSYSTGAETQYF. CDR3 coding DNA: TGTGCCAGCAGTTACTCGACGGGGGCGGAGACCCAGTACTTC.

The chain has TRBV6-5 and TRBJ1-5, with TRBD1 matching 8 bases. The CDR3 consists of 15 residues. Germline V gives CDR1 MNHEY, CDR2 SVGAGI. J gave up 3 bases and V 5 bases, and 6 bases lay outside the gene matches. The CDR3 coding sequence is TGTGCCAGCAGTCCAAGGGACAGGCCCAATCAGCCCCAGCATTTT. The encoded protein is CASSPRDRPNQPQHF.